This TCR beta chain comes out of a study of blood T cell repertoires in COVID-19. In the study overall: In each case, the material was cDNA or gDNA derived from T cells, B-cell-depleted T cells, or PBMCs.

Repertoires were generated with immunoSEQ multiplex PCR, while TCRdb's copy carries only in-frame clones and drops some. The sample yields about 260,000 clones, 83% seen once. Deletions cut 7 bases from V and 3 bases from J, with 10 bases between. Germline V lookup: CDR1 MNHEY, CDR2 SVGEGT. CDR3 length: 13 amino acids. The chain is built from TRBV6-2 or TRBV6-3 and TRBJ1-5, with D hard to call. Sequenced sample: peripheral blood. The receptor was derived from a woman aged 45-65 years who had recovered from COVID-19. The CDR3 coding sequence is TGTGCCAGCACTTATAGTAACAATCAGCCCCAGCATTTT. Its protein is CASTYSNNQPQHF.